These T cell receptor beta chains were read from a single sample in a study of T-cell memory formation after mild COVID-19. TCRdb reprocessed the 5' RACE reads via MiXCR and lists one record per CDR3 protein. Here the sample spans about 310,000 distinct CDR3 sequences, 15% being singletons. The sequenced material came from PBMCs or a T cell subset sorted from them (not recorded which). These receptors came from a man in his late teens or twenties who had mild COVID-19 (a few samples of this study predate the infection). Cell type and time point are not known. Each CDR3 is given with its conserved first and last residue. The D gene is left open where the match is weak. Clone size is stated in some rows and not others, as once, few, many or a class when expanded.

abundance	d_gene	v_gene	j_gene	CDR3aa	CDR3nt
many	.	TRBV4-3	TRBJ2-6	CASSQDSGVWGRARPGANVLTF	TGCGCCAGCAGCCAAGATAGTGGAGTTTGGGGCAGGGCTAGACCTGGGGCCAACGTCCTGACTTTC
many	TRBD1	TRBV5-5	TRBJ2-7	CASSFEGGQGHYEQYF	TGTGCCAGCAGCTTCGAGGGGGGACAGGGGCACTACGAGCAGTACTTC
.	.	TRBV20-1	TRBJ2-6	CSAPSWASGANVLTF	TGCAGTGCGCCGTCTTGGGCCTCTGGGGCCAACGTCCTGACTTTC
few	TRBD1	TRBV6-2/TRBV6-3	TRBJ1-6	CASSLDRGESSYNSPLHF	TGTGCCAGCAGCTTGGACAGGGGGGAGAGCTCCTATAATTCACCCCTCCACTTT
.	TRBD1	TRBV3-1	TRBJ1-5	CASSPGQHSNQPQHF	TGTGCCAGCAGCCCGGGACAGCATAGCAATCAGCCCCAGCATTTT
.	.	TRBV9	TRBJ2-5	CASSVAQETQYF	TGTGCCAGCAGCGTAGCGCAGGAGACCCAGTACTTC
many	TRBD1	TRBV2	TRBJ1-1	CASSDRELTEAFF	TGTGCCAGCTCCGACAGGGAATTGACTGAAGCTTTCTTT
.	.	TRBV5-4	TRBJ2-3	CASSLEAYTWDTQDF	TGTGCCAGCAGCTTGGAGGCCTATACGTGGGATACGCAGGATTTT
few	.	TRBV6-5	TRBJ1-2	CASTPRQGVPYGYTF	TGTGCCAGCACCCCGAGGCAGGGTGTCCCTTATGGCTACACCTTC
many	TRBD2	TRBV10-3	TRBJ2-1	CAISESGLDEFF	TGTGCCATCAGTGAGTCCGGACTAGATGAATTCTTC
.	.	TRBV7-3	TRBJ1-2	CASSLKAGSNGYTF	TGTGCCAGCAGCTTAAAGGCAGGGTCAAATGGCTACACCTTC
many	.	TRBV18	TRBJ2-2	CASSPTTGTGNTGELFF	TGTGCCAGCTCACCAACTACAGGGACGGGGAACACCGGGGAGCTGTTTTTT
few	TRBD2	TRBV12-3/TRBV12-4	TRBJ2-3	CASTTRAGGDTQYF	TGTGCCAGCACCACAAGGGCGGGAGGGGATACGCAGTATTTT
few	TRBD1	TRBV18	TRBJ1-5	CASSGQGGDQPQHF	TGTGCCAGCTCCGGACAGGGTGGCGATCAGCCCCAGCATTTT
.	.	TRBV29-1	TRBJ1-5	CSVRDPDQPQHF	TGCAGCGTCCGGGACCCTGATCAGCCCCAGCATTTT
few	TRBD1	TRBV5-1	TRBJ2-5	CASSYGTGGRETQYF	TGCGCCAGCAGCTACGGGACAGGGGGCCGAGAGACCCAGTACTTC
few	.	TRBV21-1	TRBJ2-1	CASPGQPYNEQFF	TGTGCCAGCCCGGGACAGCCGTATAATGAGCAGTTCTTC
many	.	TRBV27	TRBJ2-2	CASSSRGDRITGELFF	TGTGCCAGCAGTTCGCGTGGAGACAGAATAACCGGGGAGCTGTTTTTT
.	.	TRBV29-1	TRBJ1-3	CSATGSSGNTIYF	TGCAGCGCAACAGGTAGCTCTGGAAACACCATATATTTT
many	TRBD1	TRBV12-3/TRBV12-4	TRBJ2-1	CASTSDRGRNEQFF	TGTGCCAGCACCTCGGACAGGGGGCGCAATGAGCAGTTCTTC
few	.	TRBV6-2/TRBV6-3	TRBJ1-1	CASSGIEAFF	TGTGCCAGCAGTGGAATAGAAGCTTTCTTT
few	.	TRBV5-1	TRBJ2-7	CASRTAPSYEQYF	TGCGCCAGCAGAACAGCCCCTTCCTACGAGCAGTACTTC
many	.	TRBV9	TRBJ1-2	CASSPDTTYGYTF	TGTGCCAGCAGCCCGGACACGACCTATGGCTACACCTTC
many	.	TRBV7-6	TRBJ2-6	CASSLDQGTGANVLTF	TGTGCCAGCAGCTTAGATCAGGGCACTGGGGCCAACGTCCTGACTTTC
.	.	TRBV5-1	TRBJ2-3	CASSSVDGGNTDTQYF	TGCGCCAGCAGCTCGGTGGACGGAGGAAACACAGATACGCAGTATTTT
.	TRBD1	TRBV28	TRBJ1-3	CASWTGRVSGNTIYF	TGTGCCAGCTGGACAGGGCGGGTCTCTGGAAACACCATATATTTT
few	.	TRBV7-3	TRBJ1-6	CASSLTQGSPLHF	TGTGCCAGCAGCTTAACACAGGGTTCACCCCTCCACTTT
.	.	TRBV4-1	TRBJ2-7	CASSQTDSKSYEQYF	TGCGCCAGCAGCCAGACGGACAGCAAATCCTACGAGCAGTACTTC
.	TRBD2	TRBV20-1	TRBJ2-3	CSATGGLTDTQYF	TGCAGTGCTACCGGGGGGTTAACAGATACGCAGTATTTT
few	.	TRBV7-6	TRBJ2-3	CASSLGGTGDTQYF	TGTGCCAGCAGCTTGGGCGGGACGGGAGATACGCAGTATTTT
.	TRBD1	TRBV29-1	TRBJ2-7	CSVDGTGAYEQYF	TGCAGCGTCGACGGGACAGGGGCCTACGAGCAGTACTTC
few	TRBD1	TRBV6-5	TRBJ1-2	CASSRSGTDYGYTF	TGTGCCAGCAGTCGCTCCGGGACAGACTATGGCTACACCTTC
few	.	TRBV6-1	TRBJ1-5	CASLPNRETRNQPQHF	TGTGCCAGTCTCCCTAACAGGGAAACGCGCAATCAGCCCCAGCATTTT
many	.	TRBV7-6	TRBJ2-2	CASSSPAGELFF	TGTGCCAGCAGCTCTCCCGCCGGGGAGCTGTTTTTT
few	.	TRBV7-2	TRBJ1-6	CASSLGGGTLDSPLHF	TGTGCCAGCAGCTTAGGTGGCGGGACACTAGATTCACCCCTCCACTTT
few	.	TRBV12-3/TRBV12-4	TRBJ2-1	CASSLDQGYEQFF	TGTGCCAGCAGTTTAGACCAGGGCTATGAGCAGTTCTTC
few	TRBD1	TRBV11-3	TRBJ2-2	CASGPGQGSGELFF	TGTGCCAGCGGCCCGGGACAGGGGAGCGGGGAGCTGTTTTTT
few	TRBD1	TRBV20-1	TRBJ1-5	CSATRDRRNQPQHF	TGCAGTGCAACCCGGGACAGGCGCAATCAGCCCCAGCATTTT
.	TRBD1	TRBV5-1	TRBJ2-2	CASSDRGRNTGELFF	TGCGCCAGCAGCGACAGGGGGCGAAACACCGGGGAGCTGTTTTTT
.	.	TRBV29-1	TRBJ2-1	CSAEDGTRSDEQFF	TGCAGCGCTGAAGACGGGACCCGCTCCGATGAGCAGTTCTTC
few	.	TRBV4-3	TRBJ2-7	CASSQEGAASYEQYF	TGCGCCAGCAGCCAAGAAGGAGCGGCTTCCTACGAGCAGTACTTC
many	TRBD1	TRBV24-1	TRBJ1-5	CATSGTGVGNQPQHF	TGTGCCACCAGTGGGACAGGCGTCGGCAATCAGCCCCAGCATTTT
.	.	TRBV5-5	TRBJ2-2	CASSLGPAQNTGELFF	TGTGCCAGCAGCTTGGGGCCCGCCCAGAACACCGGGGAGCTGTTTTTT
many	.	TRBV24-1	TRBJ2-3	CATSHGTHFDTQYF	TGTGCCACCAGTCATGGAACACACTTCGATACGCAGTATTTT
.	.	TRBV23-1	TRBJ2-3	CASSPHPPRDLRGRPDTQYF	TGCGCCAGCAGTCCGCACCCTCCTCGAGATCTGCGGGGCCGACCAGATACGCAGTATTTT
.	TRBD1	TRBV7-9	TRBJ2-1	CASSPRQGISYNEQFF	TGTGCCAGCAGCCCCCGACAGGGAATCTCCTACAATGAGCAGTTCTTC
.	TRBD2	TRBV27	TRBJ2-3	CASSLFTSGGTDTQYF	TGTGCCAGCAGTTTATTTACTAGCGGGGGCACAGATACGCAGTATTTT
many	.	TRBV5-6	TRBJ2-1	CASSLPGAGIWDEQFF	TGTGCCAGCAGCTTGCCCGGCGCAGGGATCTGGGATGAGCAGTTCTTC
.	.	TRBV9	TRBJ1-2	CASSVRPGGLGYGYTF	TGTGCCAGCAGCGTAAGGCCCGGAGGCCTTGGCTATGGCTACACCTTC
few	.	TRBV7-9	TRBJ1-5	CASSLEQGNQPQHF	TGTGCCAGCAGCTTAGAACAGGGCAATCAGCCCCAGCATTTT
few	.	TRBV20-1	TRBJ1-5	CSATPGGNQPQHF	TGCAGTGCTACGCCAGGGGGCAATCAGCCCCAGCATTTT
.	.	TRBV6-5	TRBJ1-2	CASRPTLDMPGYTF	TGTGCCAGCAGACCTACCCTGGACATGCCTGGCTACACCTTC
few	.	TRBV4-3	TRBJ2-3	CASSQVSAGDTQYF	TGCGCCAGCAGCCAAGTGTCGGCGGGGGATACGCAGTATTTT
few	.	TRBV12-3/TRBV12-4	TRBJ1-5	CASGHRDPRQPQHF	TGTGCCAGCGGCCACCGGGACCCACGACAGCCCCAGCATTTT
few	TRBD2	TRBV25-1	TRBJ2-4	CASSERGSVKNIQYF	TGTGCCAGCAGTGAGCGGGGGAGCGTCAAAAACATTCAGTACTTC